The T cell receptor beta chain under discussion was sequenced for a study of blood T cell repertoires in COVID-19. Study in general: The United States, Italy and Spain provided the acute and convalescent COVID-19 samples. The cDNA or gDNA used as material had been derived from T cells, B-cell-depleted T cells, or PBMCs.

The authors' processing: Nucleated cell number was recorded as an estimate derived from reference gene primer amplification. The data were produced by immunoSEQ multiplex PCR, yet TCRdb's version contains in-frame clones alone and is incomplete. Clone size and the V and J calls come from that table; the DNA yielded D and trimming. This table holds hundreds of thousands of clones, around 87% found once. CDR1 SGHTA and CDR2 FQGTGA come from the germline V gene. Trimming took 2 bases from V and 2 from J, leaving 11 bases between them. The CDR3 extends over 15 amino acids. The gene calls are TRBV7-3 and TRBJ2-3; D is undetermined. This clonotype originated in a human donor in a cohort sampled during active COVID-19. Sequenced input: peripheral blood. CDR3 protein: CASSLQPGLTDTQYF. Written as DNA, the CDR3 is TGTGCCAGCAGCTTACAGCCGGGTCTCACAGATACGCAGTATTTT.